A single sample gave rise to the 23 T cell receptor beta chains below, sequenced in a study of Graves' ophthalmopathy and Graves' hyperthyroidism. RNA served as the template for amplifying TCR beta CDR3 regions. Investigators did first-round RT-PCR with HTBI primers, then second-round multiplex PCR. TCRdb processed the multiplex PCR reads anew with MiXCR; each CDR3 protein has one entry. The sample holds around 400,000 distinct CDR3 sequences, approximately 21% seen once. The material sequenced was peripheral blood. Every receptor here comes from a woman between 18 and 30 years old with stable Graves' hyperthyroidism.

The sample holds a few counts of this clonotype. V is TRBV7-6 and J is TRBJ2-2; D is undetermined. The V gene lost 1 base and the J gene lost 5 bases, with 11 bases spanning the gap. The length of the CDR3 is 15 residues. Germline CDR1 is SGHVS and CDR2 is FNYEAQ. CDR3 residues: CASSLVYGSTGELFF. CDR3 nucleotide sequence: TGTGCCAGCAGCTTAGTCTACGGGTCGACCGGGGAGCTGTTTTTT.

As regards this clonotype: A junction end diverges from the germline sequence, so it may reflect a read error. The rearrangement uses TRBV10-3 and TRBJ1-1; the D is unclear. The CDR3 spans 12 residues. Germline CDR1 is ENHRY and CDR2 is SYGVKD. CDR3 coding DNA: TGTGCCATCAGTGAAGGGCGCCCTGATGCTTTCTTT. Translating it yields CAISEGRPDAFF.

This clonotype was found many times. V is TRBV30 and J is TRBJ1-6; 9 bases fit TRBD1. The CDR3 is 16 residues long. Losses at the gene ends were 0 bases for V and 8 bases for J; bases not matched to a gene: 8. Per the germline V gene, CDR1 is GTSNPN and CDR2 is SVGIG (reference sequence). CDR3 sequence reads: CAWSVRGTGSYSPLHF. In DNA form, the CDR3 reads TGTGCCTGGAGTGTAAGGGGGACAGGGTCCTATTCACCCCTCCACTTT. Drawing the rest from reference TRBV30 and TRBJ1-6, the complete variable domain is SQTIHQWPATLVQPVGSPLSLECTVEGTSNPNLYWYRQAAGRGLQLLFYSVGIGQISSEVPQNLSASRPQDRQFILSSKKLLLSDSGFYLCAWSVRGTGSYSPLHFGNGTRLTVT.

The chain uses TRBV2 and TRBJ2-5, with no clear D. The CDR3 is 14 residues long. V lost 5 bases, J lost 4 bases, and 14 bases lay in between. From germline, CDR1 is SNHLY and CDR2 FYNNEI. The CDR3 nucleotides are TGTGCCAGCAGTATAGTCTTGGCGGCAGAGACCCAGTACTTC. Translated: CASSIVLAAETQYF.

In its sample, this clonotype was seen many times. The junction does not match germline at one end; this may be a read error. The chain uses TRBV24-1 and TRBJ1-5; 8 bases are a match to TRBD1. This CDR3 has 10 amino acids. Germline V gene data show CDR1 as KGHDR and CDR2 as SFDVKD. CDR3 coding DNA: TGTGCCACCAGTGACTGGACAGGGTCCTTT. Translating it yields CATSDWTGSF.

This clonotype came up many times. The genes are TRBV30 and TRBJ1-1; D might be TRBD1 (6 bases). V was shortened by 1 base and J by 4 bases, with 10 bases between the two germline ends. Per the germline V gene, CDR1 is GTSNPN and CDR2 is SVGIG (reference sequence). CDR3 size: 13 residues. The CDR3 region has the DNA TGTGCCTGGAGTGCAGGGGCCGGCACTGAAGCTTTCTTT. This translates into CAWSAGAGTEAFF. Full variable domain (remainder filled in from reference TRBV30 and TRBJ1-1): SQTIHQWPATLVQPVGSPLSLECTVEGTSNPNLYWYRQAAGRGLQLLFYSVGIGQISSEVPQNLSASRPQDRQFILSSKKLLLSDSGFYLCAWSAGAGTEAFFGQGTRLTVV.

This clonotype was counted at least ten times. The chain recombines TRBV15 with TRBJ2-7, with 10 bases lining up with TRBD2. V was pared by 7 bases and J by 6 bases, with 12 bases of the junction left unmatched. This CDR3 is built from 15 residues. Germline V CDR1 and CDR2: LNHNV, YYDKDF (reference sequence). For the CDR3, the DNA is TGTGCCACCACCTCCCGGCTAGCGGGAGTAGGCGAGCAGTACTTC. This sequence encodes CATTSRLAGVGEQYF. The full variable domain, with the rest looked up from reference TRBV15 and TRBJ2-7, is DAMVIQNPRYQVTQFGKPVTLSCSQTLNHNVMYWYQQKSSQAPKLLFHYYDKDFNNEADTPDNFQSRRPNTSFCFLDIRSPGLGDTAMYLCATTSRLAGVGEQYFGPGTRLTVT.

In the case of this clonotype: This may come from a read error, since a much larger clone is one base off. The rearrangement uses TRBV7-9 and TRBJ1-2; 11 bases line up with TRBD1. Germline V lookup: CDR1 SEHNR, CDR2 FQNEAQ (reference sequence). This CDR3 contains 14 residues. V was pared by 5 bases and J by 7 bases, with 6 bases of the junction left unmatched. CDR3 loop: CASSARGQGAGYTF. The CDR3 DNA follows: TGTGCCAGCAGCGCCAGAGGACAGGGGGCTGGCTACACCTTC.

This clonotype was picked up a small number of times. The V call is TRBV6-2 or TRBV6-3, the J call TRBJ2-7; D is unclear. The germline CDR1 and CDR2 sequences are MNHEY and SVGEGT. V was shortened by 4 bases and J by 2 bases, with 12 bases between the two germline ends. The CDR3 is 14 amino acids. CDR3 sequence: CASSSQGNPYEQYV. The CDR3 bases are TGTGCCAGCAGTTCCCAAGGGAATCCCTACGAGCAGTACGTC.

This clonotype was counted at least ten times. The chain has TRBV6-5 and TRBJ1-1; 8 nucleotides agree with TRBD1. The CDR3 runs to 15 residues. CDR1 and CDR2 from the germline V gene are MNHEY and SVGAGI. V lost 2 bases, J lost 10 bases, and 12 bases stayed unmatched. CDR3 region: CASSYATSAGTGAFF. The CDR3 DNA follows: TGTGCCAGCAGTTACGCGACTTCCGCCGGGACAGGAGCTTTCTTT.

This clonotype showed up many times. The CDR3 bases are TGTGCCAGTGGCGACCGATTTGACTATGGCTACACCTTC. The encoded protein is CASGDRFDYGYTF. The rearrangement links TRBV19 to TRBJ1-2; D is ambiguous. Germline V gene sequence: CDR1 LNHDA, CDR2 SQIVND (reference sequence). Between the trimmed V and J ends, which lost 8 bases and 3 bases, there was a span of 13 bases. CDR3 length: 13 amino acids.

This clonotype occurred many times. The rearrangement uses TRBV29-1 and TRBJ2-2, with unresolved D. Trimming left V 1 base short and J 7 bases short, with 13 bases between. CDR1 and CDR2 from the germline V gene are SQVTM and ANQGSEA. The CDR3 is made up of 14 amino acids. The CDR3 here is CSVEGYGSNGELFF. In nucleotides, the CDR3 is TGCAGCGTTGAAGGGTACGGGTCGAACGGGGAGCTGTTTTTT.

J is TRBJ2-7 and V is TRBV6-1, with 7 bases aligning to TRBD1. The CDR3 length is 13 residues. V was pared by 10 bases and J by 0 bases, with 6 bases of the junction left unmatched. The V gene's germline CDR1 is MNHNS and CDR2 SASEGT. The CDR3 sequence is CAIKGANSYEQYF. The DNA for the CDR3 is TGTGCCATCAAGGGGGCGAACTCCTACGAGCAGTACTTC.

This clonotype was detected many times. J is TRBJ1-1 and V is TRBV4-1; possibly TRBD1 for D (6 bases). Trimming stripped 4 bases from V and 5 bases from J, with 23 bases between. CDR1 and CDR2 from the germline V gene are MGHRA and YSYEKL. The CDR3 totals 17 residues. The CDR3 region has the DNA TGCGCCAGCAGCCCACCATTCAGGGGCACGGGGAAAACTGAAGCTTTCTTT. Its translation is CASSPPFRGTGKTEAFF.

The sample holds many counts of this clonotype. The chain links TRBV20-1 to TRBJ2-2, with D perhaps TRBD1 (6 bases). Trimming cost V 6 bases and J 7 bases, with 15 bases left between them. CDR3 length: 13 residues. Per germline, CDR1 DFQATT and CDR2 SNEGSKA (reference sequence). The CDR3 reads CSAQQGPDGELFF. The CDR3 coding sequence is TGCAGTGCCCAGCAGGGGCCGGACGGGGAGCTGTTTTTT.

The chain is built from TRBV7-8 and TRBJ1-5; 8 bases line up with TRBD1. The germline gives CDR1 SGHVS, CDR2 FQNEAQ. The CDR3 is 15 amino acids. The junction had 5 bases not matched to a gene; V was cut back by 2 bases and J by 5 bases. The CDR3 DNA reads as TGTGCCAGCAGCTTAACGACAGGGGTGGATCAGCCCCAGCATTTT. Its protein is CASSLTTGVDQPQHF.

As to this clonotype: A much larger clone lies one base from this, so it may be a read error. The chain carries TRBV4-2 and TRBJ2-2; unclear D gene. The CDR3 contains 18 residues. V was shortened by 0 bases and J by 3 bases, with 17 bases between the two germline ends. Germline values: CDR1 LGHNA, CDR2 YNFKEQ. CDR3 amino acids: CASSQDWVRGSDTGELFF. The CDR3 nucleotides are TGTGCCAGCAGCCAAGATTGGGTAAGAGGATCGGACACCGGGGAGCTGTTTTTT.

This clonotype appeared a few times. V and J are TRBV18 and TRBJ2-5; 11 nucleotides align to TRBD2. The V segment lost 0 bases and the J segment 0 bases; nucleotides outside the gene matches: 0. This CDR3 is built from 16 residues. The V gene's germline CDR1 is KGHSH and CDR2 LQKENI. The CDR3 loop reads CASSPPGLADQETQYF. The CDR3 region has the DNA TGTGCCAGCTCACCACCGGGACTAGCGGACCAAGAGACCCAGTACTTC.

The chain is built from TRBV7-9 and TRBJ1-2; tentatively, D is TRBD1 (5 bases). Per the germline V gene, CDR1 is SEHNR and CDR2 is FQNEAQ (reference sequence). V lost 3 bases to trimming and J lost 8 bases, with 19 bases between them. This CDR3 is built from 15 residues. In DNA, the CDR3 is TGTGCCAGCAGCTTCGCCGAACAGGTCGGCGGGGGCTACACCTTC. Amino acid sequence: CASSFAEQVGGGYTF.

This clonotype was counted ten times or more. This chain connects TRBV30 to TRBJ2-7; 8 nucleotides line up with TRBD1. Per the germline V gene, CDR1 is GTSNPN and CDR2 is SVGIG (reference sequence). V shed 3 bases and J 2 bases; nucleotides not matched to a gene: 9. This CDR3 comprises 15 residues. The CDR3 is CAWRPPRTGPYEQYF. The DNA for the CDR3 is TGTGCCTGGAGACCTCCTCGGACAGGGCCCTACGAGCAGTACTTC.

This clonotype was counted at least ten times. The chain joins TRBV9 to TRBJ2-2; a possible D gene is TRBD2 (6 bases). V was trimmed by 7 bases and J by 5 bases, leaving 12 bases between them. The CDR3 has 13 residues. Germline CDR1 is SGDLS and CDR2 is YYNGEE. CDR3 DNA sequence: TGTGCCAGCTCGGGGGTTCGGACCGGGGAGCTGTTTTTT. Translating it yields CASSGVRTGELFF. Complete variable domain (other parts from reference TRBV9 and TRBJ2-2): DSGVTQTPKHLITATGQRVTLRCSPRSGDLSVYWYQQSLDQGLQFLIQYYNGEERAKGNILERFSAQQFPDLHSELNLSSLELGDSALYFCASSGVRTGELFFGEGSRLTVL.

This clonotype was seen more than once but under ten times. A much larger clone is a single base away; this may be a read error. The chain combines TRBV10-3 with TRBJ2-5; D possibly matches TRBD1 or TRBD2 (5 bases each). Germline loops: CDR1 ENHRY, CDR2 SYGVKD. The CDR3 is 14 amino acids. The CDR3, as DNA: TGTGCCATCAGTGAAGCTGGGGGTGGAGAGACCCAGTGCTTC. This encodes CAISEAGGGETQCF.

This clonotype was detected only once. This chain uses TRBV6-2 or TRBV6-3 with TRBJ1-1; D perhaps matches TRBD1 (6 bases). The CDR3 loop spans 18 amino acids. V was shortened by 0 bases and J by 3 bases, with 20 bases between the two germline ends. Germline CDR1 reads MNHEY; CDR2 reads SVGEGT. As DNA, the CDR3 is TGTGCCAGCAGTTACTCGAGCCCCACAGGGAGTAAAGACACTGAAGCTTTCTTT. This translates into CASSYSSPTGSKDTEAFF.